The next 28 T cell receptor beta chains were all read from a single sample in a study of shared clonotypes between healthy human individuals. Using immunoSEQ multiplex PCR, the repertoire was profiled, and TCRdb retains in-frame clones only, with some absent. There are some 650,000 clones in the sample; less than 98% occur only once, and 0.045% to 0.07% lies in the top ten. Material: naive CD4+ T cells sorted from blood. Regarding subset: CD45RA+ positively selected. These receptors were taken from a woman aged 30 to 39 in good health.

The CDR3 DNA reads as TGTGCCAGTACCGCCAGGATAGGGGACAAAAACATTCAGTACTTC. It yields the protein CASTARIGDKNIQYF. The V gene is TRBV19, the J gene TRBJ2-4, with D possibly matching TRBD1 (5 bases). CDR1 LNHDA and CDR2 SQIVND come from the germline V gene (reference sequence). This CDR3 region has 15 residues. Trimming left V 7 bases short and J 3 bases short, with 16 bases between.

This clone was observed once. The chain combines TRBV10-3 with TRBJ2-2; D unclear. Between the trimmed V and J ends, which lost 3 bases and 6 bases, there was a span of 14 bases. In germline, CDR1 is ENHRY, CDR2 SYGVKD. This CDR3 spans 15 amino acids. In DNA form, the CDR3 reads TGTGCCATCAGTGATCTTCCAGCCGGAGCCGGGGAGCTGTTTTTT. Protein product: CAISDLPAGAGELFF.

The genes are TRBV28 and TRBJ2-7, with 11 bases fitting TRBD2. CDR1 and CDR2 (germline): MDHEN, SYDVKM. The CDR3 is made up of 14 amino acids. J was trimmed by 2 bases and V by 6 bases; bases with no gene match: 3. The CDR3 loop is CASRPGLAAYEQYF. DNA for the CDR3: TGTGCCAGCAGGCCGGGACTAGCGGCCTACGAGCAGTACTTC.

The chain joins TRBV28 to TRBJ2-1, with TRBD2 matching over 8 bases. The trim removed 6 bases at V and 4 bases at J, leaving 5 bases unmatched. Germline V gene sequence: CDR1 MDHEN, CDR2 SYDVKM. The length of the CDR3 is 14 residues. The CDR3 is CASSAGTSYNEQFF. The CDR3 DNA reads TGTGCCAGCAGCGCCGGGACTAGTTACAATGAGCAGTTCTTC.

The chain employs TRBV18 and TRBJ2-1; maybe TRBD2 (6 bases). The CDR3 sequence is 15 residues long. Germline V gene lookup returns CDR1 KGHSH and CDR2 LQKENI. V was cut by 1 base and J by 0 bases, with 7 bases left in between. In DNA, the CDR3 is TGTGCCAGCTCACCACGGCGGGACTCCTACAATGAGCAGTTCTTC. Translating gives CASSPRRDSYNEQFF.

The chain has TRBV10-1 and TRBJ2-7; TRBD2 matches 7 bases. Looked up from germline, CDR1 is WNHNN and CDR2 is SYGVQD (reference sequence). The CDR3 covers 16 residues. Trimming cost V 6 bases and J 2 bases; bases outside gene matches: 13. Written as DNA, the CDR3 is TGCGCCAGCAGCAAAACTCGCGGGAGTGGGACCTACGAGCAGTACTTC. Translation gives CASSKTRGSGTYEQYF.

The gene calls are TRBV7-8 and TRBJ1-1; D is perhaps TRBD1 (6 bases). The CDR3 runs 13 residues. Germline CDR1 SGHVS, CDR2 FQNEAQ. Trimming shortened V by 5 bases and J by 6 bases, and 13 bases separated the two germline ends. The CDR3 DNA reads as TGTGCCAGCAGCCCCCGCGAGGGGGCTGAAGCTTTCTTT. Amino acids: CASSPREGAEAFF.

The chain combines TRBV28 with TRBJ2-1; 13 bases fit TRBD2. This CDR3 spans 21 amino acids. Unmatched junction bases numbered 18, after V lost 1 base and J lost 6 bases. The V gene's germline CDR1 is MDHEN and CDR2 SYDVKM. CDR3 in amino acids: CASSLLSQLAGGAPIANEQFF. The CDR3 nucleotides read TGTGCCAGCAGTTTATTGTCCCAACTAGCGGGAGGGGCCCCGATCGCCAATGAGCAGTTCTTC.

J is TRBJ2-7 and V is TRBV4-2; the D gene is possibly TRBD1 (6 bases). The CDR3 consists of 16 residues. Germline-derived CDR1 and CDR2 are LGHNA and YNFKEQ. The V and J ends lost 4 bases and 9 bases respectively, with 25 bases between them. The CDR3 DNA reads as TGTGCCAGCAGCCGTTTGAAGAAGACAGGCCACAGTGGGCAGTACTTC. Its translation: CASSRLKKTGHSGQYF.

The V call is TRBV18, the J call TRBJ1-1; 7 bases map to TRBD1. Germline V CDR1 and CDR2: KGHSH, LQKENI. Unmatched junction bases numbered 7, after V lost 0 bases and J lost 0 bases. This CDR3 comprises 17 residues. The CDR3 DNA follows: TGTGCCAGCTCACCACCTGGGACAGCTAACATGAACACTGAAGCTTTCTTT. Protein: CASSPPGTANMNTEAFF.

Here the CDR3 reads CASSFGTDQPQHF. The CDR3 DNA follows: TGTGCCAGCAGCTTCGGAACTGACCAGCCCCAGCATTTT. The chain links TRBV11-2 to TRBJ1-5; D remains unclear. Germline CDR1 SGHAT, CDR2 FQNNGV. V lost 3 bases to trimming and J lost 7 bases, with 10 bases between them. This CDR3 has 13 residues.

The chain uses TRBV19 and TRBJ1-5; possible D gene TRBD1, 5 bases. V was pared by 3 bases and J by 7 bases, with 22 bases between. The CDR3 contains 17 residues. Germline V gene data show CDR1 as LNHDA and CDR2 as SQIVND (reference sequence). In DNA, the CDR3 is TGTGCCAGTAGTATGTCAGGGTCCCAGCCTCGGGGCCAGCCCCAGCATTTT. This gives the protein CASSMSGSQPRGQPQHF.

The CDR3 reads CASSLFGENIQYF. CDR3 nucleotides: TGTGCCAGCAGCTTGTTTGGGGAAAACATTCAGTACTTC. The V gene is TRBV5-6, the J gene TRBJ2-4; D uncertain. V lost 1 base, J lost 5 bases, and 7 bases lay in between. The CDR3 is made up of 13 amino acids. The germline V gene has CDR1 SGHDT and CDR2 YYEEEE.

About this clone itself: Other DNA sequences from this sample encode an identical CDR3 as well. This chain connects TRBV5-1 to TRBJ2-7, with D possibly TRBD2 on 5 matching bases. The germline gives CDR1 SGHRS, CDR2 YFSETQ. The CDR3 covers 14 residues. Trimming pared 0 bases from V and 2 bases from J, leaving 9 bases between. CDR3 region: CASSLALATYEQYF. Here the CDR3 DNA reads TGCGCCAGCAGCTTGGCCCTAGCCACCTACGAGCAGTACTTC.

This chain's CDR3 is CASSANGPPGYNEQFF. The CDR3 DNA sequence: TGTGCCAGCAGCGCTAACGGGCCCCCGGGGTACAATGAGCAGTTCTTC. The chain joins TRBV7-7 to TRBJ2-1; D is possibly TRBD2 (5 bases). The CDR3 extends over 16 amino acids. V shed 5 bases and J shed 4 bases, with 18 bases lying between them. Germline CDR1 SSHAT, CDR2 FNYEAQ (reference sequence).

DNA for the CDR3: TGCAGCGTACGAAGGACAGGGAGCACTGAAGCTTTCTTT. This translates into CSVRRTGSTEAFF. The chain couples TRBV29-1 to TRBJ1-1; 8 positions match TRBD1. V dropped 6 bases and J dropped 4; count of bases not matched to a gene: 7. The CDR3 consists of 13 residues. CDR1 and CDR2 from the germline V gene are SQVTM and ANQGSEA.

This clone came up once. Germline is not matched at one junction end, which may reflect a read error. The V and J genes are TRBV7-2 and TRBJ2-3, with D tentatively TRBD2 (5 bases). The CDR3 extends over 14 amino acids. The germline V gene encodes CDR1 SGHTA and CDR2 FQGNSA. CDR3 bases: TGTGCCGGCAGCCCACAAGCCCGGGGAGATACGCAGTATTTT. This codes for CAGSPQARGDTQYF.

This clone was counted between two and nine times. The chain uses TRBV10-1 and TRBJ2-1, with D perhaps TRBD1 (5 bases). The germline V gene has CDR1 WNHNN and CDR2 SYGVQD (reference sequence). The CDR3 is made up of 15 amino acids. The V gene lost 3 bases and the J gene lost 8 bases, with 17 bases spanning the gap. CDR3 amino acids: CASSDTLVWGDEQFF. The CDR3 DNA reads TGCGCCAGCAGTGATACGCTCGTGTGGGGCGATGAGCAGTTCTTC.

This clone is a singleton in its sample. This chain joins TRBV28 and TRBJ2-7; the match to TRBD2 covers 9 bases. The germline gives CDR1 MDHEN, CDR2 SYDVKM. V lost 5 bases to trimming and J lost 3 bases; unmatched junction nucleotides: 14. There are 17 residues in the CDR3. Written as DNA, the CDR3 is TGTGCCAGCAGTCGGACTAGCGCCTTTAAATTGGGCTACGAGCAGTACTTC. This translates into CASSRTSAFKLGYEQYF.

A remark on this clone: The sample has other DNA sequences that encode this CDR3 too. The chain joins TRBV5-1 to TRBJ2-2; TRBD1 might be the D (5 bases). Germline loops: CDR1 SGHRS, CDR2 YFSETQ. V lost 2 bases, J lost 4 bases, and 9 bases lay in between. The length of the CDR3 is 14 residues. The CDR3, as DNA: TGCGCCAGCAGCTTAGTAGGGGTCACCGGGGAGCTGTTTTTT. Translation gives CASSLVGVTGELFF.

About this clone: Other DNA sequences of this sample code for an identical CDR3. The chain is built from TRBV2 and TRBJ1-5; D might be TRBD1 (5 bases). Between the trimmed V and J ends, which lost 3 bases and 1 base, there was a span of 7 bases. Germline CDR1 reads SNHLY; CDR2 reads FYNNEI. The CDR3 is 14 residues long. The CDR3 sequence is CASSETDSNQPQHF. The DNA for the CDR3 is TGTGCCAGCAGTGAGACAGACAGCAATCAGCCCCAGCATTTT.

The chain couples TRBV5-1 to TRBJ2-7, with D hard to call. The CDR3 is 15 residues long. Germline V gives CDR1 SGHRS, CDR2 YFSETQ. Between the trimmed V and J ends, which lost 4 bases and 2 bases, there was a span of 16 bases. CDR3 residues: CASSGVAGNTYEQYF. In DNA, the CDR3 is TGCGCCAGCAGCGGGGTGGCAGGCAACACCTACGAGCAGTACTTC.

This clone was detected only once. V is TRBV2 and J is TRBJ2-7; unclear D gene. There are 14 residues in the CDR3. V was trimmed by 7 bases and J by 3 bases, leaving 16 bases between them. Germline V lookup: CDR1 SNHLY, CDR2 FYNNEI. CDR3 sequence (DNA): TGTGCCAGCACCCCCTCCGGATCCCGCTACGAGCAGTACTTC. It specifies CASTPSGSRYEQYF.

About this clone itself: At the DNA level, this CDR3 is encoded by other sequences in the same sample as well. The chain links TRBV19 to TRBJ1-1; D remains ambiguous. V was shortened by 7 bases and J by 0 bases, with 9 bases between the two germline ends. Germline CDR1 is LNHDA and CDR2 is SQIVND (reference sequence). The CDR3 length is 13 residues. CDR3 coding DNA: TGTGCCAGTAAAGAAGGGTTGAACACTGAAGCTTTCTTT. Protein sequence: CASKEGLNTEAFF.

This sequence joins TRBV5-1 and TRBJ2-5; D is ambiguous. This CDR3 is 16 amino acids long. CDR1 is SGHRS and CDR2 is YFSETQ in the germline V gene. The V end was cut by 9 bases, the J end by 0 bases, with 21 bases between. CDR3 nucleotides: TGCGCCAATCCACTTGGAAGGAGCTTGTACCAAGAGACCCAGTACTTC. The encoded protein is CANPLGRSLYQETQYF. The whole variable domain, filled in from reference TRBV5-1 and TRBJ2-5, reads KAGVTQTPRYLIKTRGQQVTLSCSPISGHRSVSWYQQTPGQGLQFLFEYFSETQRNKGNFPGRFSGRQFSNSRSEMNVSTLELGDSALYLCANPLGRSLYQETQYFGPGTRLLVL.

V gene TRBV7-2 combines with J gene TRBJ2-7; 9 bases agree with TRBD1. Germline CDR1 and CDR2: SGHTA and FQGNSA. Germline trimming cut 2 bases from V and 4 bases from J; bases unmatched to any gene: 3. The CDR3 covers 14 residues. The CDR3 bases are TGTGCCAGCAGCTTAACAGGGGGCGCATACGAGCAGTACTTC. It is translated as CASSLTGGAYEQYF. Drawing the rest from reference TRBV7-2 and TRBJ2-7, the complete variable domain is GAGVSQSPSNKVTEKGKDVELRCDPISGHTALYWYRQSLGQGLEFLIYFQGNSAPDKSGLPSDRFSAERTGGSVSTLTIQRTQQEDSAVYLCASSLTGGAYEQYFGPGTRLTVT.

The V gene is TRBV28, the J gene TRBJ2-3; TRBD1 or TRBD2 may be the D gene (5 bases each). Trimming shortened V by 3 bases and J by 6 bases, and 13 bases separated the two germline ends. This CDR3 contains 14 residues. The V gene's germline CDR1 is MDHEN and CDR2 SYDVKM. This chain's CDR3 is CASSLRGARDTQYF. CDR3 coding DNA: TGTGCCAGCAGTTTGAGGGGAGCTAGGGATACGCAGTATTTT.

The CDR3 loop reads CASSVRANYGYTF. CDR3 coding DNA: TGCGCCAGCAGCGTTAGGGCTAACTATGGCTACACCTTC. The chain employs TRBV5-1 and TRBJ1-2; D uncertain. V lost 4 bases and J 0 bases, leaving 7 bases between the germline ends. Germline V gives CDR1 SGHRS, CDR2 YFSETQ. The CDR3 has 13 residues.